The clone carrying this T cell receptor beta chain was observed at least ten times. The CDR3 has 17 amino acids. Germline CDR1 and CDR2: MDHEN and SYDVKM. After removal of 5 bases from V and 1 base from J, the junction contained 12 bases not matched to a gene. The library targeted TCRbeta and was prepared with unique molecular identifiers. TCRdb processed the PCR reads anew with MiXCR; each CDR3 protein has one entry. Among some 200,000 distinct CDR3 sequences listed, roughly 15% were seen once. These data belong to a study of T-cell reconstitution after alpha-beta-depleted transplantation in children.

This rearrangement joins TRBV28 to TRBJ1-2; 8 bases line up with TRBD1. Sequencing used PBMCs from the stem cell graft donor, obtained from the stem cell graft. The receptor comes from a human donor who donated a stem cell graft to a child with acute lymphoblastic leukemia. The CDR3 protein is CASSIPNRDRHNYGYTF. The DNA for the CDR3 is TGTGCCAGCAGTATTCCTAACCGGGACAGGCATAACTATGGCTACACCTTC.